This T cell receptor (beta chain) was sequenced for a study of T cell responses to AZD1222 COVID-19 vaccine. Second doses at about 4 or about 12 weeks were pooled. About this clone: Its antigen is not identified.

This CDR3 is built from 16 residues. The junction had 13 bases not matched to a gene; V was cut back by 5 bases and J by 5 bases. In germline, CDR1 is MNHEY, CDR2 SMNVEV (reference sequence). Study-wide results and caveats: It should be noted that donors were predominantly white British and more often female, and clonal diversity was possibly underestimated. Along spike, vaccine-associated CD4 TCRs were found throughout, with dominance at 160-218 and 743-854. Following two doses of AZD1222, Spike-specific TCR breadth and depth rose.

The data were produced by immunoSEQ multiplex PCR, yet TCRdb's version contains in-frame clones alone and is incomplete. The data contain nearly 90,000 clones, over 75% of them seen just once; the ten biggest clones take up about 5.5%. V and J are TRBV27 and TRBJ1-1, with 8 bases aligning to TRBD1. The sequence was collected from an adult who received the AZD1222 COVID-19 vaccine. Material: peripheral blood, obtained 28 days after the second AZD1222 dose. CDR3 residues: CASSTTRSDRETEAFF. The CDR3, as DNA: TGTGCCAGCAGTACCACCCGCTCGGACAGGGAAACTGAAGCTTTCTTT.